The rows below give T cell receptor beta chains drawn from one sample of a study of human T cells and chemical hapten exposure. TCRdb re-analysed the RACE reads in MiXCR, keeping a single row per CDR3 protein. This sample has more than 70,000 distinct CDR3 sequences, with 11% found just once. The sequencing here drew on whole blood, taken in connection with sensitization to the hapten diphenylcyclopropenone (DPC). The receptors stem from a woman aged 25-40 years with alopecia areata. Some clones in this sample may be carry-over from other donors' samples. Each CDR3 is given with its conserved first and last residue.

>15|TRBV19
CASTQDSGRSYEQYF
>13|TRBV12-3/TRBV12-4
CASSPQHTGELFF
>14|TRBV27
CASSLRGFNYGYTF
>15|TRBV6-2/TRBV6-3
CASSPLSDAAYEQYF
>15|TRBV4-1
CASSQDTSGAKTQYF
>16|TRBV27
CASSFRYGQGTYEQYF
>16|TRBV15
CATSRTLGALSYEQYF
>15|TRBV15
CATSRDLQENQPQHF
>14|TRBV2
CASSSDRTGSPLHF
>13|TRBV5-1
CASRLQSSYEQYF
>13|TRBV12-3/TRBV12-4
CASKTSGRAEQYF
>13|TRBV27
CASSLDYPNIQYF
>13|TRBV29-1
CSVRTGTHSPLHF
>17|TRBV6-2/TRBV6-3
CASSYSNPGQGAGPQHF
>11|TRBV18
CASSPGETQYF
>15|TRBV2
CASSLSWTGEETQYF
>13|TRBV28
CASSPRPRETQYF
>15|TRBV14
CASSQELGPVRGYTF
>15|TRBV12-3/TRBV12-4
CASSLAGRFMSGYTF
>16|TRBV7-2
CASSPSTGKGYNEQFF
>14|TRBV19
CASSIQGIGETQYF
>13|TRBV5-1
CASSLETPTEAFF
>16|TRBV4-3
CASSQDRGIYLYEQYF
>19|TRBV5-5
CASSNPNAGGRSGSYEQYF
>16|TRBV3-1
CASSQAAGRGADTQYF
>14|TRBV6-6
CASLPGHKNTEAFF
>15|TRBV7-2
CASSLGTGTSSEQYF
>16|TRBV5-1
CASSPAGQGMNTEAFF
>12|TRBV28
CASMVGAYGYTF
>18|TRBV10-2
CASSESDSGVSGANVLTF
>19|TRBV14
CASSQDGNRWGSAYNEQFF
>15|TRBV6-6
CASSYRDRADYGYTF
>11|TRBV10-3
CAISESWEAFF
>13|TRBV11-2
CASTLGPSYEQYF
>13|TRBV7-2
CASSFSVGDTQYF
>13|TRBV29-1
CSVHTGQNTEAFF
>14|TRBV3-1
CASSQGSLTGTQYF
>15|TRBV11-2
CASSQTSGIKNEQFF
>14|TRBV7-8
CASSPSGPTDTQYF
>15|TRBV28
CAALAGGSSYNEQFF
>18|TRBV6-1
CASSEAGLFAAGTDTQYF
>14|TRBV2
CASSERSGANVLTF
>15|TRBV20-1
CSAPSGDRTGTEAFF
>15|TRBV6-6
CASSPNRVTAGELFF